In this sample, the clone carrying this TCR beta chain turned up a few times. Its antigen is as yet unknown. The data were obtained in a study of CD8+ T cells in alopecia areata. Study results and limitations: Mice gave a clearer picture of TCR sharing than patients did, possibly for HLA-related reasons.

The CDR3 consists of 15 residues. Germline V gene sequence: CDR1 MNHNY, CDR2 SVGAGI (reference sequence). V lost 6 bases, J lost 6 bases, and 19 bases lay in between. It was cDNA, reverse transcribed from extracted RNA, that served as the sequencing template. Clones were read by immunoSEQ multiplex PCR, and TCRdb kept only the in-frame ones, dropping some. This sample yields over 150,000 clones, of which over 50% are seen a single time; roughly 15% belongs to the top ten. This chain connects TRBV6-6 to TRBJ2-3; D uncertain. The source was CD4+ T cells sorted from blood, collected at week 0. The receptor's source is a human donor with alopecia areata. CDR3 DNA: TGTGCCAGCAGAAAAGGACGGTCGAGCTCCGATACGCAGTATTTT. Translation gives CASRKGRSSSDTQYF.